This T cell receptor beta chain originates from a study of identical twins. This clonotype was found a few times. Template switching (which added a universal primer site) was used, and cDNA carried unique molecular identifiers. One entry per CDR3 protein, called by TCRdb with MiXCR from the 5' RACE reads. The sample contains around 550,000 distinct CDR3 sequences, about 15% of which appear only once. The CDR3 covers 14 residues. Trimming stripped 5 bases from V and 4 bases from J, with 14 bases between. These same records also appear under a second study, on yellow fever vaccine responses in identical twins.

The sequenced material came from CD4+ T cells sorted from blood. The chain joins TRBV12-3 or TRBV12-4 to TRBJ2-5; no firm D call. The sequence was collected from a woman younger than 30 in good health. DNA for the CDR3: TGTGCCAGCAGTCATAAGGGATGGGGAGAGACCCAGTACTTC. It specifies CASSHKGWGETQYF.